This passage covers 27 T cell receptor beta chains from one sample sequenced in a study of B cell selection in AIRE deficiency. Clones were read by immunoSEQ multiplex PCR, and TCRdb kept only the in-frame ones, dropping some. Of about 15,000 clones in the sample, 93% are singletons; the top ten hold more than 1%. Regulatory T cells were sorted as CD4+CD25hiCD127low/negative cells. The material sequenced was Tregs sorted from PBMCs. The receptors derive from a human donor with AIRE deficiency.

The chain uses TRBV10-3 and TRBJ1-2, with D possibly being TRBD1 (5 bases). The CDR3 is 15 residues long. The V and J ends lost 0 bases and 7 bases respectively, with 15 bases between them. Germline V gives CDR1 ENHRY, CDR2 SYGVKD. CDR3 nucleotide sequence: TGTGCCATCAGTGAGTCGGTAGGGGTTGATTTTGGCTACACCTTC. Translation: CAISESVGVDFGYTF.

V usage is TRBV10-2 and J usage is TRBJ1-1, with a possible D match to TRBD1 (5 bases). Per germline, CDR1 WSHSY and CDR2 SAAADI. Between the trimmed V and J ends, which lost 5 bases and 6 bases, there was a span of 13 bases. CDR3 length: 13 residues. The chain's CDR3 is CASSQGALAEAFF. The CDR3 region has the DNA TGCGCCAGCAGTCAGGGCGCACTAGCTGAAGCTTTCTTT.

The chain has TRBV7-9 and TRBJ2-2; 8 bases match TRBD1. CDR3 size: 17 residues. V trimming: 8 bases; J trimming: 1 base; junction bases outside the gene matches: 12. Germline lookup yields CDR1 SEHNR and CDR2 FQNEAQ (reference sequence). This CDR3 is CASCQGTGTGNTGELFF. CDR3 sequence (DNA): TGTGCCAGCTGCCAGGGTACCGGGACAGGGAACACCGGGGAGCTGTTTTTT.

The chain uses TRBV7-2 and TRBJ2-5; D perhaps matches TRBD2 (6 bases). The length of the CDR3 is 17 residues. Trimming cost V 5 bases and J 7 bases, with 26 bases left between them. Germline V lookup: CDR1 SGHTA, CDR2 FQGNSA. CDR3 bases: TGTGCCAGCAGCCCCCATTGGAAGAGATCTAGCGCTGGGACCCAGTACTTC. Translation: CASSPHWKRSSAGTQYF.

The chain joins TRBV10-3 to TRBJ2-1, with a tentative D call TRBD2 (6 bases). Germline V lookup: CDR1 ENHRY, CDR2 SYGVKD. The ends were cut back, 0 bases at V and 2 bases at J, with 8 bases in the middle. The CDR3 is made up of 15 amino acids. CDR3 in amino acids: CAISESGGTYNEQFF. DNA for the CDR3: TGTGCCATCAGTGAGTCGGGGGGAACCTACAATGAGCAGTTCTTC.

This clone was seen once. The chain recombines TRBV7-9 with TRBJ2-3; D is uncertain. V shed 1 base and J shed 10 bases, with 6 bases lying between them. The CDR3 covers 11 residues. From germline, CDR1 is SEHNR and CDR2 FQNEAQ (reference sequence). CDR3 protein: CASSLDLSQYF. CDR3 nucleotide sequence: TGTGCCAGCAGCTTAGACCTTTCGCAGTATTTT.

The rearrangement links TRBV15 to TRBJ2-1, with TRBD2 identical over 7 bases. The V segment lost 0 bases and the J segment 2 bases; nucleotides outside the gene matches: 7. This CDR3 contains 17 residues. From germline, CDR1 is LNHNV and CDR2 YYDKDF (reference sequence). CDR3 region: CATSRDLASGAYNEQFF. The CDR3 nucleotides are TGTGCCACCAGCAGAGATTTGGCTAGCGGCGCCTACAATGAGCAGTTCTTC. The complete variable domain, with remaining parts taken from reference TRBV15 and TRBJ2-1, reads DAMVIQNPRYQVTQFGKPVTLSCSQTLNHNVMYWYQQKSSQAPKLLFHYYDKDFNNEADTPDNFQSRRPNTSFCFLDIRSPGLGDTAMYLCATSRDLASGAYNEQFFGPGTRLTVL.

This chain links TRBV4-3 with TRBJ2-2; D is perhaps TRBD2 (6 bases). The V gene's germline CDR1 is LGHNA and CDR2 YSLEER. V was shortened by 3 bases and J by 2 bases, with 19 bases between the two germline ends. The CDR3 extends over 18 amino acids. DNA for the CDR3: TGCGCCAGCAGCCATTACGGAGGCGGAGGGGCTAACACCGGGGAGCTGTTTTTT. Protein product: CASSHYGGGGANTGELFF.

This rearrangement joins TRBV7-8 to TRBJ2-3, with TRBD2 identical over 14 bases. Germline assignment: CDR1 SGHVS and CDR2 FQNEAQ. This CDR3 has 16 residues. V was clipped by 5 bases and J by 4 bases; unmatched bases: 5. The CDR3 loop reads CASSQTSGRASDTQYF. The CDR3 region has the DNA TGTGCCAGCAGCCAGACTAGCGGGAGGGCCTCAGATACGCAGTATTTT.

This clone was recorded once. This chain links TRBV4-2 with TRBJ2-7, with 10 bases that match TRBD2. Germline values: CDR1 LGHNA, CDR2 YNFKEQ. V lost 10 bases to trimming and J lost 7 bases; unmatched junction nucleotides: 13. The CDR3 runs to 14 residues. The CDR3 DNA reads TGTGCCAAAGAGCGGGAGGGCTCCCATTATGAGCAGTACTTC. Its protein product is CAKEREGSHYEQYF.

The rearrangement joins TRBV6-6 to TRBJ1-5; D is unclear. From germline, CDR1 is MNHNY and CDR2 SVGAGI (reference sequence). Trimming removed 2 bases at V and 1 base at J, with 9 bases between. The CDR3 length is 15 residues. The DNA for the CDR3 is TGTGCCAGCAGTTACCAGCTTGGGAGCAATCAGCCCCAGCATTTT. Its translation: CASSYQLGSNQPQHF.

This clone appeared a single time. The chain is built from TRBV7-2 and TRBJ2-7; D is uncertain. The CDR3 covers 17 residues. V lost 1 base and J lost 0, with 16 bases in between. Per the germline V gene, CDR1 is SGHTA and CDR2 is FQGNSA. The CDR3 reads CASSLVPGKPTSYEQYF. CDR3 in DNA: TGTGCCAGCAGCTTAGTCCCAGGCAAGCCGACCTCCTACGAGCAGTACTTC.

The CDR3 is CASSYSPSTALYF. The CDR3 nucleotides are TGTGCCAGCAGTTACTCGCCGTCGACAGCCCTGTACTTC. The chain is built from TRBV6-6 and TRBJ2-7, with D maybe TRBD1 (5 bases). The CDR3 runs 13 residues. CDR1 and CDR2 (germline): MNHNY, SVGAGI (reference sequence). The germline V and J ends were trimmed by 0 bases and 12 bases, with 15 bases remaining between them.

V and J are TRBV12-5 and TRBJ2-3, with no clear D. Trimming stripped 6 bases from V and 7 bases from J, with 14 bases between. The CDR3 loop spans 13 amino acids. Germline-derived CDR1 and CDR2 are LGHNT and FRNRAP. CDR3 sequence (DNA): TGTGCTAGTGGATTCGCGCCGTTGAATACGCAGTATTTT. It translates to CASGFAPLNTQYF.

This sequence joins TRBV6-6 and TRBJ2-7, with 12 bases aligning to TRBD2. The junction had 14 bases not matched to a gene; V was cut back by 10 bases and J by 7 bases. Germline CDR1 and CDR2: MNHNY and SVGAGI (reference sequence). This CDR3 spans 15 amino acids. CDR3 protein: CATNSPSGRASEQYF. CDR3 coding DNA: TGTGCCACCAATTCCCCTAGCGGGAGGGCCAGTGAGCAGTACTTC.

This chain links TRBV15 with TRBJ2-1; 12 nucleotides line up with TRBD2. With V trimmed by 0 bases and J by 3 bases, 6 bases remained unmatched. This CDR3 region has 18 residues. CDR1 and CDR2 from the germline V gene are LNHNV and YYDKDF (reference sequence). As DNA, the CDR3 is TGTGCCACCAGCAGAGATGGGCTAGCGGGAGGGCACTACAATGAGCAGTTCTTC. This gives the protein CATSRDGLAGGHYNEQFF.

The chain is built from TRBV10-2 and TRBJ2-7; 12 positions match TRBD2. The trim removed 4 bases at V and 2 bases at J, leaving 0 bases unmatched. Per the germline V gene, CDR1 is WSHSY and CDR2 is SAAADI. This CDR3 has 14 residues. The CDR3 sequence: CASSASGRAYEQYF. DNA for the CDR3: TGCGCCAGCAGTGCTAGCGGGAGGGCCTACGAGCAGTACTTC.

This chain connects TRBV18 to TRBJ1-4; D remains unclear. Trimming shortened V by 1 base and J by 10 bases, and 13 bases separated the two germline ends. Per germline, CDR1 KGHSH and CDR2 LQKENI. The CDR3 sequence is 14 residues long. The CDR3 is CASSPQVGEGKLFF. The CDR3 bases are TGTGCCAGCTCACCACAGGTCGGGGAAGGAAAACTGTTTTTT.

The rearrangement links TRBV4-1 to TRBJ2-6; no clear D gene. This CDR3 has 17 amino acids. The V end was cut by 4 bases, the J end by 0 bases, with 13 bases between. In germline, CDR1 is MGHRA, CDR2 YSYEKL. CDR3 protein: CASSRPLANSGANVLTF. Written as DNA, the CDR3 is TGCGCCAGCAGCCGACCCTTGGCGAACTCTGGGGCCAACGTCCTGACTTTC.

V gene TRBV4-2 combines with J gene TRBJ2-7; maybe TRBD1 (5 bases). This CDR3 comprises 13 residues. CDR1 LGHNA and CDR2 YNFKEQ come from the germline V gene. V shed 5 bases and J shed 3 bases, with 11 bases lying between them. The CDR3 spells CASSLGQFYEQYF. The CDR3 nucleotides are TGTGCCAGCAGCTTGGGGCAGTTCTACGAGCAGTACTTC.

The chain has TRBV27 and TRBJ2-6; D is undetermined. Germline V gene data show CDR1 as MNHEY and CDR2 as SMNVEV (reference sequence). V shed 5 bases and J shed 3 bases, with 5 bases lying between them. The CDR3 is made up of 13 amino acids. The CDR3 sequence: CASSRYGANVLTF. The CDR3 DNA reads as TGTGCCAGCAGTAGGTATGGGGCCAACGTCCTGACTTTC.

The genes are TRBV28 and TRBJ2-7; 7 nucleotides align to TRBD2. The CDR3 consists of 14 residues. Germline V lookup: CDR1 MDHEN, CDR2 SYDVKM. J gave up 4 bases and V 5 bases, and 8 bases lay outside the gene matches. The CDR3 DNA sequence: TGTGCCAGCAGTCAGACTAGCCGGGGATACGAGCAGTACTTC. Protein sequence: CASSQTSRGYEQYF.

The chain is built from TRBV18 and TRBJ1-3; D gene uncertain. V was shortened by 5 bases and J by 0 bases, with 8 bases between the two germline ends. The CDR3 is 14 amino acids. Germline loops: CDR1 KGHSH, CDR2 LQKENI. The CDR3 spells CASSIESSGNTIYF. The CDR3 bases are TGTGCCAGCTCAATCGAGAGCTCTGGAAACACCATATATTTT. The variable domain in full, completed from reference TRBV18 and TRBJ1-3, reads NAGVMQNPRHLVRRRGQEARLRCSPMKGHSHVYWYRQLPEEGLKFMVYLQKENIIDESGMPKERFSAEFPKEGPSILRIQQVVRGDSAAYFCASSIESSGNTIYFGEGSWLTVV.

The chain couples TRBV6-4 to TRBJ2-1, with D uncertain. Per the germline V gene, CDR1 is MRHNA and CDR2 is SNTAGT. This CDR3 is 12 amino acids long. V lost 3 bases and J 6 bases, leaving 6 bases between the germline ends. The CDR3 here is CASSDAVNEQFF. DNA of the CDR3: TGTGCCAGCAGTGATGCGGTCAATGAGCAGTTCTTC.

The chain has TRBV19 and TRBJ1-1; D remains unclear. The CDR3 has 13 residues. V lost 4 bases and J lost 6, with 12 bases in between. The V gene's germline CDR1 is LNHDA and CDR2 SQIVND (reference sequence). The CDR3 protein is CASSTRQASEAFF. The CDR3 region has the DNA TGTGCCAGTAGTACTCGGCAGGCATCTGAAGCTTTCTTT. Supplemented by reference TRBV19 and TRBJ1-1, the full variable domain reads DGGITQSPKYLFRKEGQNVTLSCEQNLNHDAMYWYRQDPGQGLRLIYYSQIVNDFQKGDIAEGYSVSREKKESFPLTVTSAQKNPTAFYLCASSTRQASEAFFGQGTRLTVV.

The chain combines TRBV18 with TRBJ2-7, with D uncertain. Per the germline V gene, CDR1 is KGHSH and CDR2 is LQKENI. The CDR3 is made up of 13 amino acids. The V gene lost 3 bases and the J gene lost 5 bases, with 11 bases spanning the gap. CDR3 region: CASSPRKFDEQYF. The CDR3 DNA is TGTGCCAGCTCACCGCGGAAGTTCGACGAGCAGTACTTC.

The V gene is TRBV2, the J gene TRBJ2-3; D gene unclear. Germline CDR1 is SNHLY and CDR2 is FYNNEI. This CDR3 has 14 residues. Trimming stripped 4 bases from V and 6 bases from J, with 14 bases between. The DNA for the CDR3 is TGTGCCAGCAGTGGGGGTAGCAAGGCTGATACGCAGTATTTT. Translation gives CASSGGSKADTQYF.